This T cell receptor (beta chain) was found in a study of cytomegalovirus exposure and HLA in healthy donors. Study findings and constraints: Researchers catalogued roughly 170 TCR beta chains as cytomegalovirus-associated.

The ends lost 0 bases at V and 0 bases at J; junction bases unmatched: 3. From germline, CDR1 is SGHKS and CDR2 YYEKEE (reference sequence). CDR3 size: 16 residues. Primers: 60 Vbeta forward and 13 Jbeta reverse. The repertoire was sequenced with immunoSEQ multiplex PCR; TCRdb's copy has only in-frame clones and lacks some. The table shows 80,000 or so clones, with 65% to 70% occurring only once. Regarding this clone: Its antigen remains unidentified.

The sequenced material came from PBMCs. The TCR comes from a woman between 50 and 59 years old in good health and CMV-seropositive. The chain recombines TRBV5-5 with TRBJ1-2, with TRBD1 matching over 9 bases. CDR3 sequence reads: CASSLAWTGANYGYTF. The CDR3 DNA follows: TGTGCCAGCAGCTTGGCCTGGACAGGGGCTAACTATGGCTACACCTTC.